These 26 T cell receptor beta chains share one sample of origin, sequenced in a study of Graves' ophthalmopathy and Graves' hyperthyroidism. Investigators amplified TCR beta CDR3 regions from RNA transcripts. In the first round, RT-PCR was carried out with HTBI primers, and a multiplex PCR formed the second round. One entry per CDR3 protein results from TCRdb running MiXCR on the multiplex PCR reads. The sample has 650,000 to 800,000 distinct CDR3 sequences; roughly two fifths are singletons. Sequencing was performed on peripheral blood. These receptors came from an adult man with Graves' ophthalmopathy.

This clonotype has just one count. V and J are TRBV6-1 and TRBJ2-7; 14 positions agree with TRBD2. The CDR3 covers 17 residues. Germline trimming cut 10 bases from V and 1 base from J; bases unmatched to any gene: 12. Per germline, CDR1 MNHNS and CDR2 SASEGT. The CDR3: CAIRTSGGRGPSYEQYF. CDR3 coding DNA: TGTGCCATCAGGACTAGCGGGGGGCGTGGTCCTTCCTACGAGCAGTACTTC.

This clonotype occurred many times. This sequence joins TRBV5-1 and TRBJ2-7; no definite D call. CDR1 SGHRS and CDR2 YFSETQ come from the germline V gene. V lost 0 bases and J 3 bases, leaving 10 bases between the germline ends. The CDR3 runs to 14 residues. CDR3 nucleotide sequence: TGCGCCAGCAGCTTGGGAGTCTCGTACTACGAGCAGTACTTC. Translation: CASSLGVSYYEQYF.

This clonotype was detected only a few times. The chain employs TRBV24-1 and TRBJ2-7; 9 nucleotides agree with TRBD1. V lost 7 bases and J lost 7; bases outside the gene matches: 7. The CDR3 sequence is 13 residues long. CDR1 and CDR2 (germline): KGHDR, SFDVKD. The CDR3 sequence is CATRSQGANEQYF. CDR3 DNA: TGTGCCACCAGGTCACAGGGGGCGAATGAGCAGTACTTC.

This clonotype turned up a few times. The gene calls are TRBV2 and TRBJ2-7, with 7 bases identical to TRBD1. The CDR3 extends over 12 amino acids. The ends lost 10 bases at V and 2 bases at J; junction bases unmatched: 5. Germline-derived CDR1 and CDR2 are SNHLY and FYNNEI. As DNA, the CDR3 is TGTGCCATCAGGGGACAGACCTACGAGCAGTACTTC. It translates to CAIRGQTYEQYF.

This clonotype was picked up many times. This rearrangement joins TRBV2 to TRBJ2-2, with D tentatively TRBD2 (5 bases). The CDR3 has 16 amino acids. Trimming took off 5 bases at V and 1 base at J, with 14 bases between the two ends. Germline lookup yields CDR1 SNHLY and CDR2 FYNNEI. The CDR3 is CASSLLLAQNTGELFF. DNA of the CDR3: TGTGCCAGCAGTCTCCTCCTAGCCCAGAACACCGGGGAGCTGTTTTTT.

The rearrangement links TRBV12-3 or TRBV12-4 to TRBJ1-5, with D tentatively TRBD1 (5 bases). Trimming removed 4 bases from V and 4 bases from J, with 23 bases in between. The CDR3 runs 18 residues. The CDR3 sequence is CASSSSPGTAGYNQPQHF. In DNA form, the CDR3 reads TGTGCCAGCAGTTCCAGTCCCGGGACGGCGGGGTATAATCAGCCCCAGCATTTT.

This clonotype was observed many times. The CDR3 DNA reads as TGTGCCAGTCTAGTAGCCAGAAACACCGGGGAGCTGTTTTTT. This codes for CASLVARNTGELFF. V gene TRBV7-2 combines with J gene TRBJ2-2; D is uncertain. With 9 bases removed from V and 2 bases from J, the gap between germline ends came to 13 bases. The germline gives CDR1 SGHTA, CDR2 FQGNSA. This CDR3 region has 14 residues.

The genes are TRBV29-1 and TRBJ2-3; a weak D match, TRBD2 (6 bases). V lost 3 bases to trimming and J lost 0 bases, with 10 bases between them. Germline V lookup: CDR1 SQVTM, CDR2 ANQGSEA. The length of the CDR3 is 14 residues. Here the CDR3 reads CSVEAGLSTDTQYF. The CDR3 nucleotides read TGCAGCGTTGAGGCGGGACTGAGCACAGATACGCAGTATTTT.

This clonotype was found many times. V and J are TRBV2 and TRBJ1-3, with 8 bases lining up with TRBD1. Unmatched junction bases numbered 12, after V lost 8 bases and J lost 3 bases. CDR1 and CDR2 (germline): SNHLY, FYNNEI. This CDR3 region has 16 residues. DNA of the CDR3: TGTGCCAGCGGGCTGGGGCAGGGGGCCGTTGGAAACACCATATATTTT. Residues: CASGLGQGAVGNTIYF. Full variable domain (missing parts from reference TRBV2 and TRBJ1-3): EPEVTQTPSHQVTQMGQEVILRCVPISNHLYFYWYRQILGQKVEFLVSFYNNEISEKSEIFDDQFSVERPDGSNFTLKIRSTKLEDSAMYFCASGLGQGAVGNTIYFGEGSWLTVV.

This clonotype has a count of ten or more. V gene TRBV9 combines with J gene TRBJ1-6, with 7 bases lining up with TRBD1. V gave up 4 bases and J gave up 7 bases; unmatched junction bases: 8. This CDR3 region has 15 residues. Germline-derived CDR1 and CDR2 are SGDLS and YYNGEE. The CDR3 DNA reads TGTGCCAGCAGCCAAGACAGGGTGAGGAATTCACCCCTCCACTTT. Translation gives CASSQDRVRNSPLHF.

As concerns this clonotype: With a much larger clone just one base away, this may be a read error. The chain joins TRBV10-2 to TRBJ2-5; 9 bases match TRBD2. CDR1 is WSHSY, CDR2 SAAADI, per germline. This CDR3 region has 16 residues. CDR3 sequence reads: CASSGGREGNQETQYF. The CDR3 DNA sequence: TGTGCCAGCAGCGGAGGGCGGGAGGGTAACCAAGAGACCCAGTACTTC.

This clonotype was counted between two and nine times. One end of the junction is discordant with germline, which a read error may explain. The V gene is TRBV10-2, the J gene TRBJ2-7, with 9 bases fitting TRBD2. The CDR3 covers 13 residues. From germline, CDR1 is WSHSY and CDR2 SAAADI. The CDR3 here is CASRGGGAYEQYF. In DNA, the CDR3 is TGTGCCAGCAGAGGCGGGGGGGCCTACGAGCAGTACTTC.

This clonotype appeared a few times. The chain has TRBV14 and TRBJ2-7, with TRBD2 matching over 14 bases. The germline CDR1 and CDR2 sequences are SGHDN and FVKESK. There are 17 residues in the CDR3. Germline trimming cut 1 base from V and 11 bases from J; bases unmatched to any gene: 13. The CDR3 region has the DNA TGTGCCAGCAGCCAAGTCGGACTGGGACTAGCGGGAGAACTCGAGTACTTC. This encodes CASSQVGLGLAGELEYF.

This clonotype came up many times. The chain couples TRBV20-1 to TRBJ2-5; TRBD2 agrees at 11 bases. Germline lookup yields CDR1 DFQATT and CDR2 SNEGSKA (reference sequence). The CDR3 consists of 15 residues. V lost 2 bases, J lost 5 bases, and 7 bases stayed unmatched. This CDR3 is CSARLSGGARETQYF. CDR3 bases: TGCAGTGCTAGACTTAGCGGGGGGGCCCGCGAGACCCAGTACTTC.

The sample holds many counts of this clonotype. This chain links TRBV9 with TRBJ2-5; tentatively, D is TRBD1 (5 bases). Germline values: CDR1 SGDLS, CDR2 YYNGEE. The CDR3 extends over 13 amino acids. Trimming stripped 1 base from V and 5 bases from J, with 9 bases between. The CDR3 region is CASSVSGIETQYF. The CDR3 DNA reads TGTGCCAGCAGCGTATCAGGGATTGAGACCCAGTACTTC.

In the case of this clonotype: The CDR3 does not end in the conserved phenylalanine or tryptophan, so this is likely a read error. The gene calls are TRBV4-2 and TRBJ2-5; perhaps TRBD2 as D (7 bases). The V gene's germline CDR1 is LGHNA and CDR2 YNFKEQ. The CDR3 extends over 18 amino acids. Trimming pared 0 bases from V and 0 bases from J, leaving 17 bases between. Here the CDR3 DNA reads TGTGCCAGCAGCCAAGATGAGCCCCGGGGGGCCTACCAAGAGACCCAGTACTGC. Translation: CASSQDEPRGAYQETQYC.

The sample holds one count of this clonotype. Given a much more abundant clone one base away, this may be a read error. The chain recombines TRBV9 with TRBJ2-7; D is possibly TRBD1 (6 bases). There are 15 residues in the CDR3. CDR1 and CDR2 (germline): SGDLS, YYNGEE. The CDR3 region has the DNA TGTGCCAGCAGCCCGACAGGTCAAAGCTCCTACGGGCAGTACTTC. Translation: CASSPTGQSSYGQYF.

In its sample, this clonotype was seen many times. The CDR3: CASRLGTGQETQYF. The CDR3 DNA reads TGTGCCAGCAGGTTGGGGACTGGTCAAGAGACCCAGTACTTC. The V gene is TRBV2, the J gene TRBJ2-5, with D possibly matching TRBD2 (6 bases). The ends were cut back, 6 bases at V and 2 bases at J, with 13 bases in the middle. This CDR3 has 14 residues. CDR1 and CDR2 from the germline V gene are SNHLY and FYNNEI.

The chain recombines TRBV6-5 with TRBJ2-5; 11 bases agree with TRBD2. J gave up 1 base and V 7 bases, and 5 bases lay outside the gene matches. CDR1 is MNHEY, CDR2 SVGAGI, per germline. This CDR3 spans 15 amino acids. The CDR3 protein is CASNPGLAAQETQYF. The CDR3 nucleotides are TGTGCCAGCAATCCGGGACTAGCGGCCCAAGAGACCCAGTACTTC.

A remark on this clonotype: A much bigger clone sits one base away, suggesting this may be a read error. The rearrangement uses TRBV29-1 and TRBJ1-1; D unresolved. CDR3 size: 12 residues. The germline V gene has CDR1 SQVTM and CDR2 ANQGSEA. CDR3: CGVEMGNTEAFF. Here the CDR3 DNA reads TGCGGCGTTGAAATGGGGAACACTGAAGCTTTCTTT.

This clonotype was observed many times. The J gene is TRBJ1-1, the V gene TRBV5-8; tentative D call: TRBD1 (5 bases). The V gene lost 0 bases and the J gene lost 1 base, with 10 bases spanning the gap. CDR1 and CDR2 (germline): SGHTS, YDEGEE. This CDR3 region has 15 residues. This chain's CDR3 is CASSLDRQRNTEAFF. CDR3 bases: TGTGCCAGCAGCTTGGACCGACAGAGGAACACTGAAGCTTTCTTT.

This sequence joins TRBV27 and TRBJ1-1; 9 bases line up with TRBD1. CDR1 and CDR2 from the germline V gene are MNHEY and SMNVEV (reference sequence). CDR3 length: 14 residues. Germline trimming cut 6 bases from V and 4 bases from J; bases unmatched to any gene: 6. CDR3 residues: CASRGWDRATEAFF. The CDR3 DNA is TGTGCCAGCAGAGGCTGGGACAGGGCCACTGAAGCTTTCTTT.

This clonotype occurred a few times. The chain uses TRBV12-3 or TRBV12-4 and TRBJ1-2, with D possibly being TRBD1 (5 bases). This CDR3 contains 16 residues. The V gene lost 2 bases and the J gene lost 4 bases, with 17 bases spanning the gap. This CDR3 is CASSLSRGFHRYGYTF. As DNA, the CDR3 is TGTGCCAGCAGTTTAAGTAGGGGATTCCACCGCTATGGCTACACCTTC.

This clonotype was recorded a few times. CDR3 in amino acids: CASSTPGTGLYEQYF. The CDR3 DNA reads TGTGCCAGCAGTACCCCCGGGACAGGACTCTACGAGCAGTACTTC. The gene calls are TRBV27 and TRBJ2-7; 8 nucleotides align to TRBD1. The CDR3 has 15 amino acids. V lost 5 bases to trimming and J lost 3 bases; unmatched junction nucleotides: 9. Germline V gene lookup returns CDR1 MNHEY and CDR2 SMNVEV (reference sequence).

In its sample, this clonotype was seen many times. The J gene is TRBJ1-4, the V gene TRBV7-8; 11 bases line up with TRBD1. CDR1 SGHVS and CDR2 FQNEAQ come from the germline V gene. This CDR3 is built from 15 residues. V lost 3 bases to trimming and J lost 5 bases; unmatched junction nucleotides: 2. The DNA of the CDR3 is TGTGCCAGCAGCTTCGGGACAGGGGGGAATGAAAAACTGTTTTTT. Translation: CASSFGTGGNEKLFF.

This chain uses TRBV6-1 with TRBJ1-1; TRBD1 might be the D (5 bases). V lost 7 bases to trimming and J lost 1 base, with 16 bases between them. The germline V gene encodes CDR1 MNHNS and CDR2 SASEGT. This CDR3 is built from 15 residues. CDR3 sequence (DNA): TGTGCCAGCATGCCGGGACCCCACTCGAACACTGAAGCTTTCTTT. It yields the protein CASMPGPHSNTEAFF.